This T cell receptor beta chain is from a study of blood T cell repertoires in COVID-19. For the study at large: Sites across the United States, Italy and Spain contributed samples from acute and convalescent COVID-19. From T cells, B-cell-depleted T cells, or PBMCs came the material, which was cDNA or gDNA.

The germline V gene encodes CDR1 MNHEY and CDR2 SVGAGI. The CDR3 runs to 13 residues. The junction had 6 bases not matched to a gene; V was cut back by 6 bases and J by 8 bases. Original methodology: Estimates of nucleated cell counts were drawn from the amplification of reference gene primers. Some clones are missing from TCRdb's copy, which holds only in-frame ones; the method was immunoSEQ multiplex PCR. The D gene and trimming were derived from the DNA, and the V and J assignments and clone size from that table. Of approximately 150,000 clones listed, approximately 85% are singletons. The chain has TRBV6-5 and TRBJ1-2; 10 nucleotides agree with TRBD1. The material sequenced was peripheral blood. This clonotype was sampled from a middle-aged man with acute or convalescent COVID-19. The CDR3 nucleotides read TGTGCCAGCAGGCGACAGGGGGCGCGGGGCTACACCTTC. This encodes CASRRQGARGYTF.